One and the same sample provided the 24 T cell receptor beta chains below, sequenced in a study of blood T cell repertoires in COVID-19. The repertoire was sequenced with immunoSEQ multiplex PCR; TCRdb's copy has only in-frame clones and lacks some. The sample records roughly 70,000 clones, roughly 84% being singletons. Sequenced sample: peripheral blood. The receptors shown here come from a woman of 80 years or more with active or convalescent COVID-19.

The rearrangement uses TRBV19 and TRBJ1-1; 8 bases are shared with TRBD1. The germline V gene encodes CDR1 LNHDA and CDR2 SQIVND (reference sequence). This CDR3 has 17 residues. With 4 bases clipped from V and 1 base from J, the junction kept 11 bases outside the gene matches. The CDR3 here is CASSSPLPGTGNTEAFF. DNA for the CDR3: TGTGCCAGTAGTAGCCCCCTACCCGGGACAGGGAACACTGAAGCTTTCTTT.

The chain uses TRBV6-2 or TRBV6-3 and TRBJ2-7; D is ambiguous. Per the germline V gene, CDR1 is MNHEY and CDR2 is SVGEGT. This CDR3 is built from 16 residues. V was trimmed by 6 bases and J by 0 bases, leaving 18 bases between them. The CDR3 coding sequence is TGTGCCAGCAGCATATGGAAGGCAGGAAGCTCCTACGAGCAGTACTTC. Translation gives CASSIWKAGSSYEQYF.

The gene calls are TRBV5-6 and TRBJ1-2; D ambiguous. V was trimmed by 1 base and J by 8 bases, leaving 15 bases between them. Germline CDR1 is SGHDT and CDR2 is YYEEEE. This CDR3 contains 14 residues. The CDR3 sequence: CASSLRGVQSGYTF. As DNA, the CDR3 is TGTGCCAGCAGCTTGCGCGGTGTTCAATCCGGCTACACCTTC.

The chain combines TRBV7-2 with TRBJ2-1; 10 bases agree with TRBD2. Germline V CDR1 and CDR2: SGHTA, FQGNSA. V shed 5 bases, J shed 6 bases, and the junction held 7 bases outside the gene matches. This CDR3 has 15 residues. This chain's CDR3 is CASSVSGGAINEQFF. In DNA, the CDR3 is TGTGCCAGCAGCGTAAGCGGGGGGGCCATCAATGAGCAGTTCTTC. The full variable domain, its missing parts supplied by reference TRBV7-2 and TRBJ2-1, is GAGVSQSPSNKVTEKGKDVELRCDPISGHTALYWYRQSLGQGLEFLIYFQGNSAPDKSGLPSDRFSAERTGGSVSTLTIQRTQQEDSAVYLCASSVSGGAINEQFFGPGTRLTVL.

V is TRBV2 and J is TRBJ1-6, with D unresolved. The CDR3 is made up of 15 amino acids. Germline CDR1 SNHLY, CDR2 FYNNEI. V was pared by 8 bases and J by 9 bases, with 20 bases between. This CDR3 reads CASGKDGGRGSPLHF. In DNA, the CDR3 is TGTGCCAGCGGAAAAGACGGAGGCCGTGGTTCACCCCTCCACTTT.

This chain joins TRBV11-2 and TRBJ2-3; D gene unclear. Germline V gene lookup returns CDR1 SGHAT and CDR2 FQNNGV. The CDR3 has 15 amino acids. The V gene lost 3 bases and the J gene lost 1 base, with 11 bases spanning the gap. This CDR3 is CASSLNPPGTDTQYF. Here the CDR3 DNA reads TGTGCCAGCAGCTTGAACCCACCGGGCACAGATACGCAGTATTTT.

Regarding this clone: At the DNA level, this CDR3 is encoded by other sequences in the same sample as well. The CDR3 reads CASSPDRSTDTQYF. The CDR3 DNA reads as TGTGCCAGCAGTCCGGACAGGAGCACAGATACGCAGTATTTT. The V call is TRBV7-2, the J call TRBJ2-3; 7 nucleotides agree with TRBD1. J gave up 0 bases and V 6 bases, and 3 bases lay outside the gene matches. CDR1 SGHTA and CDR2 FQGNSA come from the germline V gene. The CDR3 sequence is 14 residues long.

The chain has TRBV9 and TRBJ2-2; D unclear. CDR3 length: 15 amino acids. Per germline, CDR1 SGDLS and CDR2 YYNGEE. Trimming removed 0 bases from V and 2 bases from J, with 8 bases in between. The DNA for the CDR3 is TGTGCCAGCAGCGTAGGGCTCGATAACACCGGGGAGCTGTTTTTT. This codes for CASSVGLDNTGELFF.

The chain uses TRBV4-3 and TRBJ2-2; D is unclear. Trimming shortened V by 0 bases and J by 4 bases, and 12 bases separated the two germline ends. Per germline, CDR1 LGHNA and CDR2 YSLEER. CDR3 size: 16 residues. CDR3 nucleotides: TGCGCCAGCAGCCAAGATACCGGAGCTCCCACCGGGGAGCTGTTTTTT. It is translated as CASSQDTGAPTGELFF.

The chain links TRBV7-2 to TRBJ2-7; TRBD2 matches 7 bases. The CDR3 extends over 17 amino acids. Unmatched junction bases numbered 14, after V lost 2 bases and J lost 4 bases. Germline V lookup: CDR1 SGHTA, CDR2 FQGNSA. DNA for the CDR3: TGTGCCAGCAGCTTATTATCGGCACCCCGGGGGGTTTACGAGCAGTACTTC. Encoded protein: CASSLLSAPRGVYEQYF.

The chain is built from TRBV11-2 and TRBJ1-1, with D uncertain. Trimming pared 1 base from V and 0 bases from J, leaving 6 bases between. This CDR3 has 14 amino acids. Germline V gene lookup returns CDR1 SGHAT and CDR2 FQNNGV. The CDR3 nucleotides read TGTGCCAGCAGCTTAGCCCCCATGAACACTGAAGCTTTCTTT. This gives the protein CASSLAPMNTEAFF.

The chain has TRBV28 and TRBJ2-4; possible D gene TRBD1, 6 bases. Trimming cost V 10 bases and J 0 bases, with 19 bases left between them. CDR1 is MDHEN, CDR2 SYDVKM, per germline. This CDR3 region has 16 residues. The DNA for the CDR3 is TGTGCCACCAATCAAGGGGGAGAAGGAGCCAAAAACATTCAGTACTTC. It encodes CATNQGGEGAKNIQYF.

The chain joins TRBV29-1 to TRBJ2-5; 7 bases fit TRBD1. The J call may be in error: the DNA end matches TRBJ2-7 better. The CDR3 is 13 residues long. Per the germline V gene, CDR1 is SQVTM and CDR2 is ANQGSEA. The CDR3 reads CSVATGLEYEQYF. As DNA, the CDR3 is TGCAGCGTTGCGACAGGGTTAGAGTACGAGCAGTACTTC.

As for this clone: Other DNA sequences in the same sample also yield this CDR3. This chain uses TRBV6-5 with TRBJ1-2; 9 bases agree with TRBD1. CDR1 and CDR2 from the germline V gene are MNHEY and SVGAGI. The ends lost 6 bases at V and 2 bases at J; junction bases unmatched: 4. This CDR3 region has 14 residues. CDR3 nucleotides: TGTGCCAGCAGCCCCGACAGGGGGAACTATGGCTACACCTTC. Amino acid sequence: CASSPDRGNYGYTF.

V usage is TRBV7-2 and J usage is TRBJ2-7; tentatively, D is TRBD2 (7 bases). Looked up from germline, CDR1 is SGHTA and CDR2 is FQGNSA. The CDR3 covers 19 residues. Trimming cost V 1 base and J 4 bases, with 26 bases left between them. The CDR3 region has the DNA TGTGCCAGCAGCTTAGAGGGGGAGTATGGCGGGGGTTTCGGGTACGAGCAGTACTTC. This encodes CASSLEGEYGGGFGYEQYF. The entire variable domain, with the rest obtained from reference TRBV7-2 and TRBJ2-7, is as follows: GAGVSQSPSNKVTEKGKDVELRCDPISGHTALYWYRQSLGQGLEFLIYFQGNSAPDKSGLPSDRFSAERTGGSVSTLTIQRTQQEDSAVYLCASSLEGEYGGGFGYEQYFGPGTRLTVT.

The chain links TRBV4-3 to TRBJ1-4; 8 nucleotides agree with TRBD1. The CDR3 runs 16 residues. With V trimmed by 2 bases and J by 8 bases, 10 bases remained unmatched. Germline CDR1 is LGHNA and CDR2 is YSLEER. CDR3 sequence (DNA): TGCGCCAGCAGCCAACCCCAGGGGGCTTCGAGGGAAAAACTGTTTTTT. Its protein product is CASSQPQGASREKLFF.

Remarks on this clone: The junction does not match germline at one end; this may be a read error. V usage is TRBV6-2 or TRBV6-3 and J usage is TRBJ2-7; D gene uncertain. CDR3 length equals 12 residues. CDR1 MNHEY and CDR2 SVGEGT come from the germline V gene. CDR3 loop: CASSYFESHYNF. The DNA for the CDR3 is TGTGCCAGCAGTTATTTTGAGTCCCATTATAACTTC.

This chain connects TRBV7-9 to TRBJ1-1, with a tentative D call TRBD1 (6 bases). V gave up 5 bases and J gave up 4 bases, with 29 bases separating them. This CDR3 has 19 amino acids. The germline V gene encodes CDR1 SEHNR and CDR2 FQNEAQ (reference sequence). Written as DNA, the CDR3 is TGTGCCAGCAGCACGTCAACCTACAGGGAAGGCTGGCTGACCACTGAAGCTTTCTTT. Translation gives CASSTSTYREGWLTTEAFF.

The chain combines TRBV11-3 with TRBJ2-3; 7 bases line up with TRBD2. After removal of 5 bases from V and 2 bases from J, the junction contained 13 bases not matched to a gene. The CDR3 is 17 amino acids. Germline CDR1 is SGHNT and CDR2 is YENEEA. The CDR3 coding sequence is TGTGCCAGCAGCCTTGGCCGAGGCGGGGACTACACAGATACGCAGTATTTT. Protein product: CASSLGRGGDYTDTQYF. Full variable domain (rest looked up from reference TRBV11-3 and TRBJ2-3): EAGVVQSPRYKIIEKKQPVAFWCNPISGHNTLYWYLQNLGQGPELLIRYENEEAVDDSQLPKDRFSAERLKGVDSTLKIQPAELGDSAVYLCASSLGRGGDYTDTQYFGPGTRLTVL.

The chain is built from TRBV12-3 or TRBV12-4 and TRBJ1-1; D remains ambiguous. Trimming stripped 3 bases from V and 6 bases from J, with 8 bases between. The CDR3 sequence is 12 residues long. CDR3 in DNA: TGTGCCAGCAGTTTCACTGTGGCTGAAGCTTTCTTT. It specifies CASSFTVAEAFF.

The chain combines TRBV10-3 with TRBJ2-7; D is possibly TRBD2 (5 bases). The CDR3 length is 15 residues. Trimming pared 4 bases from V and 0 bases from J, leaving 13 bases between. CDR1 is ENHRY and CDR2 is SYGVKD in the germline V gene. CDR3 residues: CAISGLPGSSYEQYF. CDR3 nucleotides: TGTGCCATCAGTGGTCTGCCGGGGAGCTCCTACGAGCAGTACTTC.

J is TRBJ1-6 and V is TRBV15; D remains unclear. V shed 0 bases and J shed 10 bases, with 22 bases lying between them. The CDR3 sequence is 18 residues long. Per the germline V gene, CDR1 is LNHNV and CDR2 is YYDKDF (reference sequence). CDR3 in DNA: TGTGCCACCAGCAGAGATCTGGTGGTAGGCAGCGTCGGGTCACCCCTCCACTTT. This encodes CATSRDLVVGSVGSPLHF. Using reference TRBV15 and TRBJ1-6 for the parts outside the CDR3, the full variable domain is DAMVIQNPRYQVTQFGKPVTLSCSQTLNHNVMYWYQQKSSQAPKLLFHYYDKDFNNEADTPDNFQSRRPNTSFCFLDIRSPGLGDTAMYLCATSRDLVVGSVGSPLHFGNGTRLTVT.

The chain couples TRBV4-3 to TRBJ1-6, with 9 bases that match TRBD1. CDR3 length: 17 amino acids. With V trimmed by 0 bases and J by 7 bases, 7 bases remained unmatched. Germline values: CDR1 LGHNA, CDR2 YSLEER. CDR3 region: CASSQDTPGQGNSPLHF. The DNA for the CDR3 is TGCGCCAGCAGCCAAGATACTCCGGGACAGGGCAATTCACCCCTCCACTTT.

The V gene is TRBV30, the J gene TRBJ2-5, with TRBD2 matching 10 bases. The CDR3 is 13 amino acids. Germline trimming cut 6 bases from V and 5 bases from J; bases unmatched to any gene: 6. Per the germline V gene, CDR1 is GTSNPN and CDR2 is SVGIG (reference sequence). The CDR3 DNA is TGTGCCTGCGAAGCGGGGGGGCGGGAGACCCAGTACTTC. Its protein product is CACEAGGRETQYF. The whole variable domain, remainder taken from reference TRBV30 and TRBJ2-5, is SQTIHQWPATLVQPVGSPLSLECTVEGTSNPNLYWYRQAAGRGLQLLFYSVGIGQISSEVPQNLSASRPQDRQFILSSKKLLLSDSGFYLCACEAGGRETQYFGPGTRLLVL.